The 25 T cell receptor beta chains below come from one sample, sequenced in a study of blood T cell repertoires in COVID-19. The table came from immunoSEQ multiplex PCR; TCRdb's copy has only in-frame clones and leaves some out. The repertoire holds around 340,000 clones, 75% to 90% seen once, with about 7.1% in the top ten. Sequences were obtained from peripheral blood. All receptors come from a woman aged 55-69 years with COVID-19, enrolled during active disease.

The V and J genes are TRBV7-9 and TRBJ2-7, with D hard to call. Germline V gene sequence: CDR1 SEHNR, CDR2 FQNEAQ (reference sequence). Deletions cut 4 bases from V and 7 bases from J, with 8 bases between. The CDR3 runs 11 residues. CDR3 sequence (DNA): TGTGCCAGCAGCTCCCAAACAGAGCAGTACTTC. It translates to CASSSQTEQYF.

The gene calls are TRBV5-4 and TRBJ1-1; 7 positions agree with TRBD1. The germline gives CDR1 SGHNT, CDR2 YYREEE (reference sequence). The trim removed 4 bases at V and 11 bases at J, leaving 14 bases unmatched. This CDR3 is built from 14 residues. The CDR3 protein is CASSPTPTGEEAFF. CDR3 sequence (DNA): TGTGCCAGCAGCCCAACCCCAACAGGGGAAGAGGCTTTCTTT.

CDR3 loop: CASSQEARISTIYF. The CDR3, as DNA: TGCGCCAGCAGCCAAGAAGCCAGGATTAGTACCATATATTTT. The chain carries TRBV4-1 and TRBJ1-3; D ambiguous. From germline, CDR1 is MGHRA and CDR2 YSYEKL. V shed 0 bases and J shed 10 bases, with 13 bases lying between them. This CDR3 is 14 amino acids long.

This clone was observed at least ten times. V gene TRBV29-1 combines with J gene TRBJ1-1; D might be TRBD1 (5 bases). Deletions cut 5 bases from V and 8 bases from J, with 18 bases between. The CDR3 sequence is 13 residues long. Germline assignment: CDR1 SQVTM and CDR2 ANQGSEA. DNA for the CDR3: TGCAGCGTTACCATAGACACCTACAGGGAAGCTTTCTTT. It yields the protein CSVTIDTYREAFF.

The chain links TRBV5-1 to TRBJ1-1, with 7 bases matching TRBD1. Germline CDR1 SGHRS, CDR2 YFSETQ. This CDR3 has 14 residues. Trimming cost V 4 bases and J 1 base; bases outside gene matches: 4. The CDR3 coding sequence is TGCGCCAGCAGCCCGACAGGGTGGAACACTGAAGCTTTCTTT. Amino acid sequence: CASSPTGWNTEAFF.

The gene calls are TRBV27 and TRBJ1-5; D is perhaps TRBD1 (6 bases). The V end was cut by 9 bases, the J end by 4 bases, with 19 bases between. The CDR3 is made up of 15 amino acids. Germline V gene sequence: CDR1 MNHEY, CDR2 SMNVEV (reference sequence). In DNA, the CDR3 is TGTGCCAGAGAACGGGACATCGGACCGAATCAGCCCCAGCATTTT. Residues: CARERDIGPNQPQHF.

The genes are TRBV6-5 and TRBJ2-2; D is possibly TRBD2 (6 bases). The CDR3 runs to 16 residues. Trimming shortened V by 0 bases and J by 4 bases, and 12 bases separated the two germline ends. Germline V gives CDR1 MNHEY, CDR2 SVGAGI. The CDR3 protein is CASSYSMGLTTGELFF. CDR3 DNA: TGTGCCAGCAGTTACTCGATGGGACTCACCACCGGGGAGCTGTTTTTT.

The rearrangement uses TRBV20-1 and TRBJ2-7, with TRBD1 as a possible D gene (6 bases). Germline values: CDR1 DFQATT, CDR2 SNEGSKA (reference sequence). V lost 6 bases, J lost 3 bases, and 9 bases lay in between. CDR3 size: 11 residues. The CDR3 nucleotides read TGCAGTGCCGGGACACGCTACGAGCAGTACTTC. The encoded protein is CSAGTRYEQYF.

The chain combines TRBV12-3 or TRBV12-4 with TRBJ1-6; the D is unclear. There are 12 residues in the CDR3. The germline V and J ends were trimmed by 3 bases and 13 bases, with 10 bases remaining between them. The CDR3 spells CASSFSRLPLHF. In DNA form, the CDR3 reads TGTGCCAGCAGTTTTTCACGACTGCCCCTCCACTTT.

The chain is built from TRBV9 and TRBJ1-1; D ambiguous. Between the trimmed V and J ends, which lost 0 bases and 0 bases, there was a span of 9 bases. This CDR3 has 15 amino acids. Germline loops: CDR1 SGDLS, CDR2 YYNGEE. Here the CDR3 reads CASSVVASLNTEAFF. CDR3 nucleotides: TGTGCCAGCAGCGTAGTCGCGAGCTTGAACACTGAAGCTTTCTTT.

V usage is TRBV12-3 or TRBV12-4 and J usage is TRBJ1-1; no reliable D call. V was clipped by 7 bases and J by 1 base, with 4 bases between them. This CDR3 spans 11 amino acids. This chain's CDR3 is CASMRNTEAFF. DNA for the CDR3: TGTGCCAGCATGAGGAACACTGAAGCTTTCTTT.

The chain couples TRBV9 to TRBJ1-2, with D possibly being TRBD1 (5 bases). CDR1 and CDR2 (germline): SGDLS, YYNGEE. The CDR3 consists of 17 residues. V was trimmed by 0 bases and J by 13 bases, leaving 28 bases between them. Here the CDR3 reads CASSVAVNEGGGMVITF. CDR3 DNA sequence: TGTGCCAGCAGCGTAGCTGTCAATGAAGGCGGGGGTATGGTGATCACCTTC.

The chain uses TRBV2 and TRBJ2-7; 9 bases are a match to TRBD2. The ends lost 0 bases at V and 6 bases at J; junction bases unmatched: 6. Per the germline V gene, CDR1 is SNHLY and CDR2 is FYNNEI. The CDR3 is 15 residues long. CDR3 residues: CASSEARGGASEQYF. The DNA for the CDR3 is TGTGCCAGCAGTGAAGCGCGCGGGGGGGCTTCCGAGCAGTACTTC.

The gene calls are TRBV10-1 and TRBJ1-1; 7 bases match TRBD1. The CDR3 extends over 17 amino acids. Per the germline V gene, CDR1 is WNHNN and CDR2 is SYGVQD (reference sequence). The trim removed 7 bases at V and 1 base at J, leaving 15 bases unmatched. CDR3 region: CASTLPLNRGRNTEAFF. CDR3 in DNA: TGCGCCAGCACCTTACCATTAAACAGGGGTAGGAACACTGAAGCTTTCTTT.

The chain combines TRBV12-5 with TRBJ1-1; maybe TRBD1 (6 bases). Germline lookup yields CDR1 LGHNT and CDR2 FRNRAP. Trimming left V 0 bases short and J 0 bases short, with 11 bases between. The CDR3 contains 16 residues. The CDR3 region is CASGLVTGLMNTEAFF. DNA for the CDR3: TGTGCTAGTGGTTTGGTAACAGGGCTTATGAACACTGAAGCTTTCTTT.

The chain has TRBV7-8 and TRBJ1-1; D gene unclear. Germline values: CDR1 SGHVS, CDR2 FQNEAQ. Trimming pared 2 bases from V and 2 bases from J, leaving 9 bases between. The CDR3 contains 14 residues. The CDR3 loop is CASSLLSSNTEAFF. CDR3 coding DNA: TGTGCCAGCAGCTTACTGTCCAGTAACACTGAAGCTTTCTTT.

The chain couples TRBV19 to TRBJ2-1; 9 bases align to TRBD2. The CDR3 loop spans 15 amino acids. Germline trimming cut 2 bases from V and 8 bases from J; bases unmatched to any gene: 7. CDR1 is LNHDA, CDR2 SQIVND, per germline (reference sequence). The CDR3 region has the DNA TGTGCCAGTAGTATAACAGCGGGGGGACCTGATGAGCAGTTCTTC. It encodes CASSITAGGPDEQFF.

The rearrangement joins TRBV27 to TRBJ2-7; D gene unclear. The CDR3 is 13 residues long. V was trimmed by 2 bases and J by 3 bases, leaving 8 bases between them. Germline V gene lookup returns CDR1 MNHEY and CDR2 SMNVEV (reference sequence). In DNA, the CDR3 is TGTGCCAGCAGTTTAATTAACGGCTACGAGCAGTACTTC. This codes for CASSLINGYEQYF.

This chain links TRBV5-1 with TRBJ1-2; D is possibly TRBD1 (6 bases). Deletions cut 4 bases from V and 6 bases from J, with 16 bases between. CDR3 length equals 14 residues. Germline CDR1 reads SGHRS; CDR2 reads YFSETQ. CDR3 bases: TGCGCCAGCAGCGGCTCTGGGCAGGGGAATGGCTACACCTTC. It translates to CASSGSGQGNGYTF.

This chain connects TRBV7-9 to TRBJ1-1, with TRBD1 matching 8 bases. The germline V gene encodes CDR1 SEHNR and CDR2 FQNEAQ (reference sequence). After removal of 6 bases from V and 6 bases from J, the junction contained 6 bases not matched to a gene. This CDR3 is built from 13 residues. The CDR3 DNA reads TGTGCCAGCAGGAGAACAGGGGGGTCTGAAGCTTTCTTT. Translation gives CASRRTGGSEAFF.

The rearrangement uses TRBV10-3 and TRBJ1-2; D perhaps matches TRBD1 (5 bases). CDR3 length equals 15 residues. V gave up 5 bases and J gave up 4 bases, with 17 bases separating them. CDR1 is ENHRY and CDR2 is SYGVKD in the germline V gene. CDR3 nucleotides: TGTGCCATCAGTTACCCGACCACAGGTCTCTATGGCTACACCTTC. Its translation is CAISYPTTGLYGYTF.

This clone has a handful of counts. The chain carries TRBV7-9 and TRBJ1-5; a possible D gene is TRBD1 (6 bases). The CDR3 runs 13 residues. The germline CDR1 and CDR2 sequences are SEHNR and FQNEAQ (reference sequence). The V and J ends lost 5 bases and 7 bases respectively, with 12 bases between them. In nucleotides, the CDR3 is TGTGCCAGCAGCGCCCAGGGGCGCCAGCCCCAGCATTTT. Its protein product is CASSAQGRQPQHF.

The V call is TRBV5-1, the J call TRBJ1-4; D unresolved. V dropped 0 bases and J dropped 3 bases, with 9 bases sitting between them. The CDR3 runs 15 residues. From germline, CDR1 is SGHRS and CDR2 YFSETQ. DNA for the CDR3: TGCGCCAGCAGCTTGGCAGGCACTCCTAATGAAAAACTGTTTTTT. It specifies CASSLAGTPNEKLFF.

The chain uses TRBV11-2 and TRBJ2-4; 7 nucleotides align to TRBD2. J lost 0 bases, V lost 5 bases, and 10 bases had no gene match. Germline V gene lookup returns CDR1 SGHAT and CDR2 FQNNGV. The CDR3 sequence is 17 residues long. The CDR3 sequence is CASSRLGAGIAKNIQYF. Written as DNA, the CDR3 is TGTGCCAGCAGCCGTTTGGGAGCGGGGATAGCCAAAAACATTCAGTACTTC. Combining the CDR3 with reference TRBV11-2 and TRBJ2-4 gives the whole variable domain EAGVAQSPRYKIIEKRQSVAFWCNPISGHATLYWYQQILGQGPKLLIQFQNNGVVDDSQLPKDRFSAERLKGVDSTLKIQPAKLEDSAVYLCASSRLGAGIAKNIQYFGAGTRLSVL.

V and J are TRBV7-3 and TRBJ2-3; D not certain. This CDR3 comprises 14 residues. The germline gives CDR1 SGHTA, CDR2 FQGTGA. V lost 3 bases to trimming and J lost 0 bases, with 7 bases between them. This chain's CDR3 is CASSFRSSTDTQYF. Here the CDR3 DNA reads TGTGCCAGCAGCTTTCGGTCGAGCACAGATACGCAGTATTTT.